The present T cell receptor beta chain was sequenced within a study of blood T cell repertoires in COVID-19 (TCRdb year 2020). At the level of the whole study: Samples from collaborators originated in the United States, Italy and Spain and spanned both the acute and convalescent phases of COVID-19. The prospective study material was composed of cDNA or gDNA derived from T cells, B-cell-depleted T cells, or PBMCs. The dataset comprised deeply sampled blood TCRbeta repertoires from subjects exposed to, actively infected with, or recovered from COVID-19. The repertoires were released in a freely available public database meant as a resource for research on the immune response to SARS-CoV-2. Samples came from the ongoing ImmuneRACE study (first 160 participants) plus 1,254 subjects from 6 global collaborators. The sample metadata nearly always contained a de-identified subject ID, COVID-19 status, age in years and sex. Where HLA class I and class II types were available, the types were taken from metadata supplied by the sample provider, not from assay-based typing. Broader findings and caveats from the paper: The amount of clinical and demographic metadata varied by source and participant and was provided uncurated.

CDR1 and CDR2, looked up from the germline V gene, are MDHEN and SYDVKM. Trimming accounts for 10 bases at V and 3 bases at J, while the number of junction bases matched to no gene is 2. The CDR3 has 12 amino acids, counting the end cysteine and phenylalanine. Only the CDR3 portion is preserved as DNA: 36 bases, with reading frame beginning at the first base. Each collaborating institution followed its own protocols to collect whole blood in K2EDTA tubes. Collaborator samples were shipped for TCRbeta analysis as frozen whole blood, isolated PBMCs, or DNA extracted from either sample type. TCRbeta CDR3 regions were amplified from genomic DNA by means of the immunoSEQ Assay, a bias-controlled multiplex PCR. As for how the authors treated the data: The number of nucleated cells in each sample was estimated from the amplification of reference gene primers within the assay. Sequence reads were collapsed and filtered to measure the absolute abundance of every unique TCRbeta CDR3 rearrangement. Productive Simpson clonality was computed per sample as the square root of Simpson's diversity index over productive rearrangements. Imported from immuneACCESS, the table was reduced by TCRdb to in-frame sequences with V and J called. These copies leave out some clones; in studies compared against another copy, an unresolved V gene accounts for under half, and the cause of the remainder is not known. V and J calls and clone size follow that table, whereas D and trimming were derived from the DNA. The sample profile shows approximately 99,000 clones; 65% to 85% of them were found once. The ten biggest clones cover approximately 2% of the sample.

With respect to this clone: The antigen it recognizes is unknown. Base quality data are lacking; no much larger clone is found one base away.

Specimen: peripheral blood. The sequence is built from TRBV28 and TRBJ1-4; the central 7 bases match TRBD1. The clonotype originates from a man aged 65 to 85 with active or convalescent COVID-19. The DNA sequence reads TGTGCCACCGGGACAGCTAATGAAAAACTGTTTTTT. Translated, it reads CATGTANEKLFF.